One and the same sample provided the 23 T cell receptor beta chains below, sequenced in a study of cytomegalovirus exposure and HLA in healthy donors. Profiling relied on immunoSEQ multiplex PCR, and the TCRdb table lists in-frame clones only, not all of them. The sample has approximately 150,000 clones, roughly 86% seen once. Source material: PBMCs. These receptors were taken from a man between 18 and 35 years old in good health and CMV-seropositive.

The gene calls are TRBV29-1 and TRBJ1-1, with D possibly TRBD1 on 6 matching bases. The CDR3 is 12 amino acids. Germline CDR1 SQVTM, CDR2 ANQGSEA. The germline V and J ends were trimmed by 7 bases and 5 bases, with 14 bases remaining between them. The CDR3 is CSGGGQGTEAFF. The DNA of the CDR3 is TGCAGCGGCGGGGGGCAAGGAACTGAAGCTTTCTTT.

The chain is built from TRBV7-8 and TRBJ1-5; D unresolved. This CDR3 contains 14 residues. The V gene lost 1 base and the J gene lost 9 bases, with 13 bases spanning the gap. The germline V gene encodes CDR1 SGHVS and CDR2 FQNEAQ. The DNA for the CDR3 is TGTGCCAGCAGCTTAGTGTTGGGAGTCGGGCCCCAGCATTTT. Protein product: CASSLVLGVGPQHF.

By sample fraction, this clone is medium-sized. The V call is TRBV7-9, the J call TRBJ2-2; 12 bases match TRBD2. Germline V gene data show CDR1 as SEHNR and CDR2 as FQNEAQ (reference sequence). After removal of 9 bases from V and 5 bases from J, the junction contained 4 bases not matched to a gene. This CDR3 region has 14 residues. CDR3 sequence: CASRTSGITGELFF. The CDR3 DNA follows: TGTGCCAGTAGGACTAGCGGGATAACCGGGGAGCTGTTTTTT.

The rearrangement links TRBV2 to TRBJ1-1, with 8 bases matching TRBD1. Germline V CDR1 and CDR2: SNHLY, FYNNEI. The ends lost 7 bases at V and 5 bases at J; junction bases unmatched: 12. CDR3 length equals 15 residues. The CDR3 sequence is CASIYSGQVYTEAFF. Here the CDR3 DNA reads TGTGCCAGCATCTACTCGGGACAGGTCTATACTGAAGCTTTCTTT.

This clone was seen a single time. For the CDR3, the DNA is TGTGCCAGCAACCCCACTAGCGGGGGGGCTCTCCTGTCCTACGAGCAGTACTTC. Its protein product is CASNPTSGGALLSYEQYF. The V gene is TRBV2, the J gene TRBJ2-7; TRBD2 matches 13 bases. Germline V gene lookup returns CDR1 SNHLY and CDR2 FYNNEI. The CDR3 length is 18 residues. Losses at the gene ends were 7 bases for V and 1 base for J; bases not matched to a gene: 13.

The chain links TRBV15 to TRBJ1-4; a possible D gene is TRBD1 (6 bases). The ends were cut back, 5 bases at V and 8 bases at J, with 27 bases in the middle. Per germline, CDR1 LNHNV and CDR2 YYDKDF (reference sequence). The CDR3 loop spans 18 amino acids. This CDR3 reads CATSGLMSGHALGEKLFF. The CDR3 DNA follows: TGTGCCACCAGCGGTCTCATGTCGGGACATGCCCTAGGGGAAAAACTGTTTTTT.

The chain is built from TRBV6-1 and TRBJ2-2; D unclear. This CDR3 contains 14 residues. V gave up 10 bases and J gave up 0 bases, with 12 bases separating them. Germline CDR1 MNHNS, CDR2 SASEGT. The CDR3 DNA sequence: TGTGCCACCTCAAAAAACACGAACACCGGGGAGCTGTTTTTT. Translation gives CATSKNTNTGELFF.

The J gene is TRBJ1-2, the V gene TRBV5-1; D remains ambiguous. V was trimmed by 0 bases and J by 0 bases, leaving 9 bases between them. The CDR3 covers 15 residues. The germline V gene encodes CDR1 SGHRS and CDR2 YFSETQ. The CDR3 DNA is TGCGCCAGCAGCTTGGGACTTCGCGCTAACTATGGCTACACCTTC. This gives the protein CASSLGLRANYGYTF. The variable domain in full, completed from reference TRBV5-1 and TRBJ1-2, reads KAGVTQTPRYLIKTRGQQVTLSCSPISGHRSVSWYQQTPGQGLQFLFEYFSETQRNKGNFPGRFSGRQFSNSRSEMNVSTLELGDSALYLCASSLGLRANYGYTFGSGTRLTVV.

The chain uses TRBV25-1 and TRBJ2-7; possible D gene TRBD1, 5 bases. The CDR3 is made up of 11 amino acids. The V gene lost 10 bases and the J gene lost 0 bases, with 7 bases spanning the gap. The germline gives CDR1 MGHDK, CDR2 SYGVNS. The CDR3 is CATGHSYEQYF. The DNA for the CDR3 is TGTGCCACAGGACACTCCTACGAGCAGTACTTC.

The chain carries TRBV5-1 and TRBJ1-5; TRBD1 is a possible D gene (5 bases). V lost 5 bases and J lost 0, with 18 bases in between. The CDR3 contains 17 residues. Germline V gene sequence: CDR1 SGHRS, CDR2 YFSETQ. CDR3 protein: CASRMPPTEYSNQPQHF. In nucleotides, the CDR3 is TGCGCCAGCAGGATGCCACCGACAGAATATAGCAATCAGCCCCAGCATTTT.

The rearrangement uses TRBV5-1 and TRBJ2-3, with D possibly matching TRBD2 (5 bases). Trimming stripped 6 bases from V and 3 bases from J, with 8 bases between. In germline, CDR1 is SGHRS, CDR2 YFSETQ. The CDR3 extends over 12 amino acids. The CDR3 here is CASTRETDTQYF. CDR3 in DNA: TGCGCCAGCACAAGGGAGACAGATACGCAGTATTTT.

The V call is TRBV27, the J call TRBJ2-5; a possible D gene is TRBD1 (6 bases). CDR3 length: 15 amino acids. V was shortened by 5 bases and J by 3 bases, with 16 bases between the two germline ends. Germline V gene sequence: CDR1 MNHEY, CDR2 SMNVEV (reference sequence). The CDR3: CASSPLGSGEETQYF. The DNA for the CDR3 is TGTGCCAGCAGTCCTTTAGGTTCAGGGGAAGAGACCCAGTACTTC.

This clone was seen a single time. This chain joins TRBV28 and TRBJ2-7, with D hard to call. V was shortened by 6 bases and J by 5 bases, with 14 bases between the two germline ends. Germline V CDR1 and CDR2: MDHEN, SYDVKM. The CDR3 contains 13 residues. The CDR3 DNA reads TGTGCCAGCAGCGTCAACTCCCTCCACGAGCAGTACTTC. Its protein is CASSVNSLHEQYF.

CDR3 nucleotide sequence: TGTGCCAGCAGTGAATGGGCTCCCTATGGCTACACCTTC. It encodes CASSEWAPYGYTF. The V gene is TRBV2, the J gene TRBJ1-2; D gene unclear. This CDR3 contains 13 residues. CDR1 is SNHLY, CDR2 FYNNEI, per germline. V was cut by 2 bases and J by 4 bases, with 8 bases left in between.

The CDR3: CASSQANSPLHF. Written as DNA, the CDR3 is TGCGCCAGCAGCCAAGCGAATTCACCCCTCCACTTT. The chain employs TRBV4-3 and TRBJ1-6; the D is unclear. The ends were cut back, 1 base at V and 7 bases at J, with 2 bases in the middle. The length of the CDR3 is 12 residues. Germline CDR1 is LGHNA and CDR2 is YSLEER.

The CDR3 nucleotides read TGCGCCAGCAGCTCCGGGAGGGCCAATGAGCAGTTCTTC. Residues: CASSSGRANEQFF. The V and J genes are TRBV5-1 and TRBJ2-1, with 8 bases that match TRBD2. This CDR3 has 13 residues. Germline loops: CDR1 SGHRS, CDR2 YFSETQ. J was trimmed by 6 bases and V by 3 bases; bases with no gene match: 2.

CDR3 sequence: CASSPGLVVGGEQYF. The CDR3, as DNA: TGTGCCAGCTCACCTGGCCTGGTGGTAGGGGGTGAGCAGTACTTC. The chain uses TRBV18 and TRBJ2-7, with D possibly being TRBD1 (6 bases). The germline V gene encodes CDR1 KGHSH and CDR2 LQKENI. The V and J ends lost 3 bases and 7 bases respectively, with 19 bases between them. The CDR3 sequence is 15 residues long.

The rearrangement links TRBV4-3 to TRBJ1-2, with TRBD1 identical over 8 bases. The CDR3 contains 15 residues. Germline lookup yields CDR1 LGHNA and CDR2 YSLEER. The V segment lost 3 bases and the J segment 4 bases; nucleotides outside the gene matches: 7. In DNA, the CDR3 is TGCGCCAGCAGCCACACTCCGACAGGGGTCTATGGCTACACCTTC. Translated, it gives CASSHTPTGVYGYTF.

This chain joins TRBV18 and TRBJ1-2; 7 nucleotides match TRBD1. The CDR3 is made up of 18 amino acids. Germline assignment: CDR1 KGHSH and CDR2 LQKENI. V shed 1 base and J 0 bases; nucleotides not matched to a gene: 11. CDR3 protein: CASSPLGYGTETNYGYTF. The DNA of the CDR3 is TGTGCCAGCTCACCACTGGGGTACGGGACAGAAACTAACTATGGCTACACCTTC. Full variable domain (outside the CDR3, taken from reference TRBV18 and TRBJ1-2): NAGVMQNPRHLVRRRGQEARLRCSPMKGHSHVYWYRQLPEEGLKFMVYLQKENIIDESGMPKERFSAEFPKEGPSILRIQQVVRGDSAAYFCASSPLGYGTETNYGYTFGSGTRLTVV.

CDR3 coding DNA: TGTGCCAGTCAGGGGGCGGTGAACACTGAAGCTTTCTTT. Translated: CASQGAVNTEAFF. The chain uses TRBV2 and TRBJ1-1, with 8 bases aligning to TRBD1. The V gene's germline CDR1 is SNHLY and CDR2 FYNNEI. Germline trimming cut 9 bases from V and 0 bases from J; bases unmatched to any gene: 3. The CDR3 runs to 13 residues.

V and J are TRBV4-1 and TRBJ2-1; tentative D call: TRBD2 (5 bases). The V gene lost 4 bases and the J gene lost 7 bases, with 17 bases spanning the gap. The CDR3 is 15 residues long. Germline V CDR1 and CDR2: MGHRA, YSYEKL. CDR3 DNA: TGCGCCAGCAGCCTCCTCCCTCACCGGGAAAATGAGCAGTTCTTC. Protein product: CASSLLPHRENEQFF.

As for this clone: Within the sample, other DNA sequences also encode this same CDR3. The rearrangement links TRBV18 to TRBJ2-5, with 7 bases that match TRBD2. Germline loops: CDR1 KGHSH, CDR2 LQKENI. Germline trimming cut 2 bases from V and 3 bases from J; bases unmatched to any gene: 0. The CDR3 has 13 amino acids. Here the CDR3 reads CASSPGGEETQYF. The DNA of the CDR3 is TGTGCCAGCTCACCAGGGGGGGAAGAGACCCAGTACTTC.

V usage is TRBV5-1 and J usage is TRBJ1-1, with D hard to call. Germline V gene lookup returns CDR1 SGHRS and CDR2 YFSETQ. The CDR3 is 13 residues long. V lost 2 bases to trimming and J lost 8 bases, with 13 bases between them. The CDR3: CASSFGYNPEAFF. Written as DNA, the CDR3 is TGCGCCAGCAGCTTCGGTTATAACCCCGAAGCTTTCTTT.